This TCR beta chain was documented in a study of monozygotic twins with inflammatory bowel disease. The study's findings and limits: It was in IBD patients that TCRbeta diversity (inverse Simpson) was lower than in healthy co-twins. No repertoire similarity difference was seen between concordant and discordant twins; power was possibly limited. No discrimination was achieved between different T cell subtypes.

Concerning this clonotype itself: Its antigen is not known.

TCRdb reworked the 5' RACE reads into one entry per CDR3 protein, no DNA. This listing includes about 300,000 distinct CDR3 sequences. There are 17 residues in the CDR3. The sequencing input was blood. This rearrangement joins TRBV12-3 or TRBV12-4 to TRBJ1-5; the D gene TCRdb calls, TRBD1, cannot be checked with no DNA. This sequence originates from a human donor with ulcerative colitis or Crohn's disease, or a healthy co-twin of an affected twin (not recorded which). The CDR3: CASSLYRTGVFRQPQHF.